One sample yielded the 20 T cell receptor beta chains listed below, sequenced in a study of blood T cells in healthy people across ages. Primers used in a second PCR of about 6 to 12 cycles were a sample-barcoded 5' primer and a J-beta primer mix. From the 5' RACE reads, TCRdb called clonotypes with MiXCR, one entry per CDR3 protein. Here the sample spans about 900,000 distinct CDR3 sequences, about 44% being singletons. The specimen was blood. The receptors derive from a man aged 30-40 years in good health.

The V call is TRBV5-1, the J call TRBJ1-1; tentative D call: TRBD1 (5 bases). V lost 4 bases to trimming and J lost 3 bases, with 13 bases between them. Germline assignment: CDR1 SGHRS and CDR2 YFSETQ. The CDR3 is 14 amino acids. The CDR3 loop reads CASSEIDSYTEAFF. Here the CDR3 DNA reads TGCGCCAGCAGCGAGATTGACAGTTACACTGAAGCTTTCTTT. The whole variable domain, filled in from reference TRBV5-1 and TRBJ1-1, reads KAGVTQTPRYLIKTRGQQVTLSCSPISGHRSVSWYQQTPGQGLQFLFEYFSETQRNKGNFPGRFSGRQFSNSRSEMNVSTLELGDSALYLCASSEIDSYTEAFFGQGTRLTVV.

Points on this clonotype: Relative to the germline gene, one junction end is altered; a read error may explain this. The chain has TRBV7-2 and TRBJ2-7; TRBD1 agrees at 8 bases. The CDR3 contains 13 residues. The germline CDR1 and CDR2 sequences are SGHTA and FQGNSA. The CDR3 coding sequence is TGTGCCGGCAGCGAGGACAGGGACTACGAGCAGTACTTC. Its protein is CAGSEDRDYEQYF.

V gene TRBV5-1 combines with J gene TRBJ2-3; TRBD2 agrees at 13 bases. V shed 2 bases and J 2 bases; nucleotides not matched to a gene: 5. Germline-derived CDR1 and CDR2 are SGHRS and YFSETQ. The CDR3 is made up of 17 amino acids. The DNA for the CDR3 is TGCGCCAGCAGCTTTAGAACTAGCGGGGGGGCCACAGATACGCAGTATTTT. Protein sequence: CASSFRTSGGATDTQYF. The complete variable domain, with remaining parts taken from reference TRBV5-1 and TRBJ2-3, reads KAGVTQTPRYLIKTRGQQVTLSCSPISGHRSVSWYQQTPGQGLQFLFEYFSETQRNKGNFPGRFSGRQFSNSRSEMNVSTLELGDSALYLCASSFRTSGGATDTQYFGPGTRLTVL.

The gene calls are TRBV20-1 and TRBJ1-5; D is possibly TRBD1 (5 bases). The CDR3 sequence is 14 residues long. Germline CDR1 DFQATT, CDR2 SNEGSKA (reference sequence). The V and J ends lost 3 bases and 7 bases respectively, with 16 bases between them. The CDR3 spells CSASGLGESQPQHF. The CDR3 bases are TGCAGTGCTAGCGGGTTGGGGGAAAGCCAGCCCCAGCATTTT.

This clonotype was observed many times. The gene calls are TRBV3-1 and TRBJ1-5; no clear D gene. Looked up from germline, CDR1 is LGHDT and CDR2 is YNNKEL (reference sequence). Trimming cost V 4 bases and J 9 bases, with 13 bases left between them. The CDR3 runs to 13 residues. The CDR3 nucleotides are TGTGCCAGCAGCCTCGGCAATGAACGGCCCCAGCATTTT. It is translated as CASSLGNERPQHF.

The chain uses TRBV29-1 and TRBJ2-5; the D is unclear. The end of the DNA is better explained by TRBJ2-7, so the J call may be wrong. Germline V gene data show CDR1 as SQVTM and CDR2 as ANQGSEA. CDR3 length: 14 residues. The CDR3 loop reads CSVEGFKESPEQYF. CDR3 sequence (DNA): TGCAGCGTTGAAGGGTTCAAAGAAAGTCCCGAGCAGTACTTC.

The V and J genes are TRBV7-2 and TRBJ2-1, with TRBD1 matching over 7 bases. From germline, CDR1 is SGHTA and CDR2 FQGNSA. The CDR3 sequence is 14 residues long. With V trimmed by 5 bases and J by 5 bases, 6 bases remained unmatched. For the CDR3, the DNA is TGTGCCAGCAGCACCCGACAGGGCCACAATGAGCAGTTCTTC. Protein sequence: CASSTRQGHNEQFF. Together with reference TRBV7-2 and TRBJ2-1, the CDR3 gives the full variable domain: GAGVSQSPSNKVTEKGKDVELRCDPISGHTALYWYRQSLGQGLEFLIYFQGNSAPDKSGLPSDRFSAERTGGSVSTLTIQRTQQEDSAVYLCASSTRQGHNEQFFGPGTRLTVL.

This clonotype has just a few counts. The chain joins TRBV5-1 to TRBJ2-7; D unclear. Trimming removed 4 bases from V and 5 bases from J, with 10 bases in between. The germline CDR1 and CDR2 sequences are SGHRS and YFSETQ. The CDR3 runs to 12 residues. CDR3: CASSRDWDEQYF. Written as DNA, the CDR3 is TGCGCCAGCAGCAGAGACTGGGACGAGCAGTACTTC.

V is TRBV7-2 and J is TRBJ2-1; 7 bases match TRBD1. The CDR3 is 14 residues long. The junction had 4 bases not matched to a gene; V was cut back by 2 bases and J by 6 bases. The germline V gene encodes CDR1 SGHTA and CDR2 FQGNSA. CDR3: CASSLMDRSNEQFF. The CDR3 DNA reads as TGTGCCAGCAGCTTAATGGACAGGAGCAATGAGCAGTTCTTC. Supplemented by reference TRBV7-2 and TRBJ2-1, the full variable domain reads GAGVSQSPSNKVTEKGKDVELRCDPISGHTALYWYRQSLGQGLEFLIYFQGNSAPDKSGLPSDRFSAERTGGSVSTLTIQRTQQEDSAVYLCASSLMDRSNEQFFGPGTRLTVL.

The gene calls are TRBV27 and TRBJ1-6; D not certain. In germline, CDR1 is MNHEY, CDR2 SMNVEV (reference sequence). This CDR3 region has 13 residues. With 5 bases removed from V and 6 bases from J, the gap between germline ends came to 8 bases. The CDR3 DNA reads TGTGCCAGCAGTACCAGACCTAATTCACCCCTCCACTTT. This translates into CASSTRPNSPLHF.

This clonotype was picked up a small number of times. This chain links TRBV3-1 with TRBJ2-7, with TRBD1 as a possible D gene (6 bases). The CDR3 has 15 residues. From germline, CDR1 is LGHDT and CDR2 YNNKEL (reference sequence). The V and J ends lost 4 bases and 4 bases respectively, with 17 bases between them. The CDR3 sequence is CASSRVPGQPYEQYF. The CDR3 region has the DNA TGTGCCAGCAGCCGCGTACCGGGACAACCTTACGAGCAGTACTTC.

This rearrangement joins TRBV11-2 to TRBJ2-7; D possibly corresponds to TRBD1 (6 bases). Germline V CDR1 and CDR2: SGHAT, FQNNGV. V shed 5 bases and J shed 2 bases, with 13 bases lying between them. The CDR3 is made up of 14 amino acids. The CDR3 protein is CASSPMPGAYEQYF. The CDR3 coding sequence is TGTGCCAGCAGCCCCATGCCAGGGGCCTACGAGCAGTACTTC.

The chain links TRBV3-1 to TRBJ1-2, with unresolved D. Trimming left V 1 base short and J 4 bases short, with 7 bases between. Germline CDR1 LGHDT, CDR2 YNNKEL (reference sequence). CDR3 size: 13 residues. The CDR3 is CASSQVDGYGYTF. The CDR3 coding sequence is TGTGCCAGCAGCCAAGTGGACGGCTATGGCTACACCTTC. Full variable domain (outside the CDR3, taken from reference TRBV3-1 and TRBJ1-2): DTAVSQTPKYLVTQMGNDKSIKCEQNLGHDTMYWYKQDSKKFLKIMFSYNNKELIINETVPNRFSPKSPDKAHLNLHINSLELGDSAVYFCASSQVDGYGYTFGSGTRLTVV.

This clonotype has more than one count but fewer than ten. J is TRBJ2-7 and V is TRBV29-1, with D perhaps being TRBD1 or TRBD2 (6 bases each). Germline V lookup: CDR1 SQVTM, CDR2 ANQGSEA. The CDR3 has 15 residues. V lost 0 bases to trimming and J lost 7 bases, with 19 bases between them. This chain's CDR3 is CSVEDPGAAMREQYF. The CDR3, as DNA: TGCAGCGTTGAAGATCCGGGGGCCGCTATGAGGGAGCAGTACTTC.

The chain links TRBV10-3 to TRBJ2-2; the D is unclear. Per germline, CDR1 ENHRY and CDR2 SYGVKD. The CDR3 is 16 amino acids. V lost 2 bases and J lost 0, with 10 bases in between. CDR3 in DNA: TGTGCCATCAGTGAGGACCCATCGACGAACACCGGGGAGCTGTTTTTT. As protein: CAISEDPSTNTGELFF.

The CDR3 bases are TGTGCCATCAGTGAGTCGGGAGGGAACTCTGGAAACACCATATATTTT. Its protein is CAISESGGNSGNTIYF. The J gene is TRBJ1-3, the V gene TRBV10-3; no definite D call. The CDR3 is made up of 16 amino acids. Germline CDR1 ENHRY, CDR2 SYGVKD. Deletions cut 0 bases from V and 0 bases from J, with 9 bases between.

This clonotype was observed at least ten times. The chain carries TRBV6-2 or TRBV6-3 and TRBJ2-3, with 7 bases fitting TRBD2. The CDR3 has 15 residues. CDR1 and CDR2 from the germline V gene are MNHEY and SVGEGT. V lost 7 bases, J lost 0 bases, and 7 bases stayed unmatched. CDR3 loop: CASTNGGGSTDTQYF. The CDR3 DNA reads TGTGCCAGCACGAACGGCGGGGGAAGCACAGATACGCAGTATTTT.

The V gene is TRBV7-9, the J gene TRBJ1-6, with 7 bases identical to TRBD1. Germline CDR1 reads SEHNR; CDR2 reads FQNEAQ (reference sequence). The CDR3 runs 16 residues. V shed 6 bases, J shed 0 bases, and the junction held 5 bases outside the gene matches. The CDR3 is CASSRQGLSYNSPLHF. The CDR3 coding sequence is TGTGCCAGCAGTCGACAGGGACTCTCCTATAATTCACCCCTCCACTTT.

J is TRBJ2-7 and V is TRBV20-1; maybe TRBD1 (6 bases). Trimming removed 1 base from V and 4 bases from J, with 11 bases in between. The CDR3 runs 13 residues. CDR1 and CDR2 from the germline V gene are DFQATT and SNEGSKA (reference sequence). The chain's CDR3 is CSARGQDRYEQYF. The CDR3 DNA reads TGCAGTGCTAGAGGACAGGACCGATACGAGCAGTACTTC.

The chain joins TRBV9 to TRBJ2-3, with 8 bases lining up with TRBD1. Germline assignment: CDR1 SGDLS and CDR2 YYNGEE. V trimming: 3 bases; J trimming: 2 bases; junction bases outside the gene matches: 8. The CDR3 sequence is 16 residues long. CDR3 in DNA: TGTGCCAGCAGCGCCGGGACAGGCCAATACACAGATACGCAGTATTTT. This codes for CASSAGTGQYTDTQYF.